Following are 21 T cell receptor beta chains from one sample sequenced in a study of naive and memory T cell subsets. The SP2 primer and nested alpha and beta constant region primers amplified ligated cDNA in four rounds. TCRdb reanalysed the 5' RACE reads using MiXCR and keeps one entry per CDR3 protein. The profile shows about 57,000 distinct CDR3 sequences, about 8.3% of them singletons. A UMI-containing oligonucleotide was joined by 3' ligation to the TCR cDNA template. Receptors originate from a female donor in good health.

This clonotype was counted ten times or more. This chain uses TRBV7-2 with TRBJ1-2; 7 positions agree with TRBD1. Germline V gene sequence: CDR1 SGHTA, CDR2 FQGNSA. This CDR3 spans 14 amino acids. With V trimmed by 6 bases and J by 5 bases, 9 bases remained unmatched. Written as DNA, the CDR3 is TGTGCCAGCAGGGGCTTGGCAGGGGGATATGGCTACACCTTC. The encoded protein is CASRGLAGGYGYTF.

V and J are TRBV4-2 and TRBJ2-1; TRBD1 agrees at 7 bases. Trimming cost V 3 bases and J 2 bases; bases outside gene matches: 7. This CDR3 has 16 amino acids. Germline values: CDR1 LGHNA, CDR2 YNFKEQ. CDR3 sequence: CASSQQSGTAYNEQFF. In nucleotides, the CDR3 is TGTGCCAGCAGCCAGCAATCCGGGACAGCCTACAATGAGCAGTTCTTC.

This clonotype was detected ten times or more. V gene TRBV4-3 combines with J gene TRBJ1-6, with D unclear. Germline loops: CDR1 LGHNA, CDR2 YSLEER. The CDR3 contains 14 residues. Trimming took off 0 bases at V and 11 bases at J, with 11 bases between the two ends. The CDR3 nucleotides read TGCGCCAGCAGCCAAGATCTCCTTGAGCCACCCCTCCACTTT. Its protein is CASSQDLLEPPLHF.

The sample holds many counts of this clonotype. The J gene is TRBJ2-6, the V gene TRBV3-1; D is unclear. The CDR3 runs to 13 residues. V lost 1 base, J lost 4 bases, and 2 bases lay in between. The germline gives CDR1 LGHDT, CDR2 YNNKEL (reference sequence). As DNA, the CDR3 is TGTGCCAGCAGCCAAGTCGGGGCCAACGTCCTGACTTTC. It codes for CASSQVGANVLTF.

This clonotype appeared many times. The V gene is TRBV2, the J gene TRBJ1-4, with 7 positions matching TRBD1. The CDR3 length is 14 residues. Germline CDR1 reads SNHLY; CDR2 reads FYNNEI. J was trimmed by 4 bases and V by 4 bases; bases with no gene match: 3. The CDR3 bases are TGTGCCAGCAGTGGACAGGGCATTAATGAAAAACTGTTTTTT. Amino acids: CASSGQGINEKLFF.

This clonotype was recorded at least ten times. V usage is TRBV4-3 and J usage is TRBJ1-6; D ambiguous. V gave up 3 bases and J gave up 8 bases, with 14 bases separating them. CDR1 LGHNA and CDR2 YSLEER come from the germline V gene. This CDR3 contains 15 residues. CDR3 loop: CASSHGIVGDSPLHF. The CDR3 nucleotides are TGCGCCAGCAGCCACGGTATAGTTGGGGATTCACCCCTCCACTTT.

In regard to this clonotype: The germline gene is not matched at one end of the junction; a read error may be the cause. The CDR3 DNA is TGTGTCAGCAGCTGTGTTAATACGCAGTATTTT. Translated, it gives CVSSCVNTQYF. This sequence joins TRBV11-2 and TRBJ2-3, with no clear D. CDR1 is SGHAT and CDR2 is FQNNGV in the germline V gene. This CDR3 is 11 amino acids long.

Only a few counts were recorded for this clonotype. The rearrangement joins TRBV5-1 to TRBJ2-3; D is ambiguous. Trimming left V 5 bases short and J 0 bases short, with 10 bases between. This CDR3 is 14 amino acids long. The germline V gene encodes CDR1 SGHRS and CDR2 YFSETQ. CDR3: CASSYGPSTDTQYF. CDR3 sequence (DNA): TGCGCCAGCAGTTACGGACCGAGCACAGATACGCAGTATTTT.

The chain recombines TRBV6-5 with TRBJ2-5; D gene unclear. This CDR3 has 12 residues. Germline-derived CDR1 and CDR2 are MNHEY and SVGAGI. V lost 5 bases, J lost 5 bases, and 9 bases lay in between. For the CDR3, the DNA is TGTGCCAGCAGTCCTAATTGGGAGACCCAGTACTTC. This gives the protein CASSPNWETQYF.

This clonotype occurred many times. The chain recombines TRBV29-1 with TRBJ1-3; D is undetermined. Trimming stripped 0 bases from V and 7 bases from J, with 7 bases between. CDR3 length equals 12 residues. Germline V gene data show CDR1 as SQVTM and CDR2 as ANQGSEA. DNA for the CDR3: TGCAGCGTTGAAGATCCAGTCAACACCATATATTTT. This codes for CSVEDPVNTIYF.

This clonotype was detected ten times or more. The chain combines TRBV4-3 with TRBJ2-2, with 8 bases identical to TRBD1. Germline V lookup: CDR1 LGHNA, CDR2 YSLEER. V shed 0 bases, J shed 1 base, and the junction held 4 bases outside the gene matches. The CDR3 loop spans 17 amino acids. CDR3 in amino acids: CASSQDAGTGNTGELFF. The CDR3 DNA reads as TGCGCCAGCAGCCAAGATGCGGGGACAGGGAACACCGGGGAGCTGTTTTTT.

The J gene is TRBJ1-1, the V gene TRBV5-5, with D possibly TRBD1 on 5 matching bases. Trimming removed 1 base from V and 5 bases from J, with 12 bases in between. Germline V gives CDR1 SGHKS, CDR2 YYEKEE (reference sequence). The CDR3 has 14 residues. The CDR3 reads CASSLRGDGTEAFF. CDR3 nucleotides: TGTGCCAGCAGCTTGAGAGGGGACGGGACTGAAGCTTTCTTT.

The J gene is TRBJ2-2, the V gene TRBV6-2 or TRBV6-3; the D gene is possibly TRBD1 (6 bases). Trimming took 5 bases from V and 2 from J, leaving 9 bases between them. Per germline, CDR1 MNHEY and CDR2 SVGEGT. This CDR3 spans 14 amino acids. This CDR3 reads CASSKDSNTGELFF. CDR3 in DNA: TGTGCCAGCAGTAAGGACAGTAACACCGGGGAGCTGTTTTTT.

In its sample, this clonotype was seen a few times. The rearrangement joins TRBV6-6 to TRBJ1-2; unclear D gene. This CDR3 region has 13 residues. The V end was cut by 2 bases, the J end by 4 bases, with 8 bases between. Germline V lookup: CDR1 MNHNY, CDR2 SVGAGI (reference sequence). The CDR3, as DNA: TGTGCCAGCAGTTACGAGGGAGGCTATGGCTACACCTTC. Amino acid sequence: CASSYEGGYGYTF.

The genes are TRBV6-1 and TRBJ1-2; 7 bases match TRBD1. This CDR3 region has 15 residues. Germline trimming cut 9 bases from V and 4 bases from J; bases unmatched to any gene: 14. The V gene's germline CDR1 is MNHNS and CDR2 SASEGT. CDR3 loop: CASFTGTASFYGYTF. Here the CDR3 DNA reads TGTGCCAGTTTCACCGGGACAGCGTCGTTCTATGGCTACACCTTC.

This clonotype was counted between two and nine times. J is TRBJ1-2 and V is TRBV18, with D perhaps matching TRBD1 (5 bases). The CDR3 is made up of 15 amino acids. Per germline, CDR1 KGHSH and CDR2 LQKENI. V was cut by 2 bases and J by 7 bases, with 17 bases left in between. The CDR3 DNA is TGTGCCAGCTCACCAAGAGAGGGGAGGAGCGGTGGCTACACCTTC. It specifies CASSPREGRSGGYTF.

This clonotype showed up many times. The chain has TRBV5-1 and TRBJ1-1; 8 bases are a match to TRBD1. The CDR3 consists of 15 residues. V shed 4 bases, J shed 4 bases, and the junction held 9 bases outside the gene matches. Germline V gene data show CDR1 as SGHRS and CDR2 as YFSETQ. The CDR3 DNA follows: TGCGCCAGCAGCATAGATACAGGGGGTCGCACTGAAGCTTTCTTT. This sequence encodes CASSIDTGGRTEAFF.

This clonotype was seen only a few times. V and J are TRBV7-2 and TRBJ2-3, with 8 bases fitting TRBD2. Trimming at V came to 5 bases and at J to 5 bases, leaving 6 bases not matched to a gene. The CDR3 spans 14 residues. Germline CDR1 is SGHTA and CDR2 is FQGNSA. CDR3 in amino acids: CASSIGGAVDTQYF. In DNA, the CDR3 is TGTGCCAGCAGCATCGGGGGGGCGGTAGATACGCAGTATTTT. Filled out from reference TRBV7-2 and TRBJ2-3, the complete variable domain reads GAGVSQSPSNKVTEKGKDVELRCDPISGHTALYWYRQSLGQGLEFLIYFQGNSAPDKSGLPSDRFSAERTGGSVSTLTIQRTQQEDSAVYLCASSIGGAVDTQYFGPGTRLTVL.

The chain is built from TRBV5-1 and TRBJ2-2; D is possibly TRBD1 (6 bases). Germline lookup yields CDR1 SGHRS and CDR2 YFSETQ. Trimming left V 0 bases short and J 4 bases short, with 13 bases between. The CDR3 covers 16 residues. The CDR3 DNA reads as TGCGCCAGCAGCTTGGGGTCGCAGGGGAGCACCGGGGAGCTGTTTTTT. This gives the protein CASSLGSQGSTGELFF.

This clonotype has a count of ten or more. The chain couples TRBV11-3 to TRBJ2-3, with 7 bases fitting TRBD2. Trimming took 5 bases from V and 6 from J; bases not matched to a gene: 11. This CDR3 spans 15 amino acids. Germline values: CDR1 SGHNT, CDR2 YENEEA. In nucleotides, the CDR3 is TGTGCCAGCAGCGACGCCCTAGCGGATACTGATACGCAGTATTTT. This translates into CASSDALADTDTQYF.

This clonotype has ten or more counts. This chain links TRBV6-2 or TRBV6-3 with TRBJ2-3; a possible D gene is TRBD1 (6 bases). V shed 6 bases and J shed 2 bases, with 9 bases lying between them. This CDR3 is 13 amino acids long. CDR1 is MNHEY, CDR2 SVGEGT, per germline. The CDR3 protein is CASSGQLTDTQYF. For the CDR3, the DNA is TGTGCCAGCAGCGGACAGCTCACAGATACGCAGTATTTT.